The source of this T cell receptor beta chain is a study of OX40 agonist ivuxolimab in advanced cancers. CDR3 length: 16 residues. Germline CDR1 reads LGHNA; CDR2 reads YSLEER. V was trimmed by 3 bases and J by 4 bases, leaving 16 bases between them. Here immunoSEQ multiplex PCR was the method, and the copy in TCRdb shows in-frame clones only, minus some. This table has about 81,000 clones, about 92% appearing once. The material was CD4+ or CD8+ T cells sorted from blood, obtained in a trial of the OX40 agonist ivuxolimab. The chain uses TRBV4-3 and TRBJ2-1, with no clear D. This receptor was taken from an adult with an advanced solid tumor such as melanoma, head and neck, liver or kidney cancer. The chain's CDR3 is CASSHLSTNPYNEQFF. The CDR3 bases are TGCGCCAGCAGCCATCTATCCACGAACCCGTACAATGAGCAGTTCTTC.